This is a list of T cell receptor beta chains from one sample in a study of monozygotic twins with inflammatory bowel disease. TCRdb reanalyzed the 5' RACE reads and collapses them to one entry per CDR3 protein, without DNA. Here the sample table reports 350,000 to 550,000 distinct CDR3 sequences. Sample: blood. The origin of the receptors is a human donor with ulcerative colitis or Crohn's disease, or a healthy co-twin of an affected twin (not recorded which). Each CDR3 is given with its conserved first and last residue.

>14|TRBJ2-3|TRBV15
CATRLGVGTDTQYF
>12|TRBJ1-6|TRBV27
CASRQGYSPLHF
>13|TRBJ1-4|TRBV20-1
CSAYRGRNEKLFF
>15|TRBJ2-1|TRBV10-3
CAISESQLGVGEQFF
>14|TRBJ2-7|TRBV7-2
CASSSMGGRYEQYF
>15|TRBJ1-6|TRBV5-1
CASSLGGGNNSPLYF
>16|TRBJ2-7|TRBV3-1
CASSQDSGRPSYEQYF
>16|TRBJ1-1|TRBV4-2
CASSQDFGQANTEAFF
>14|TRBJ1-3|TRBV10-3
CAISDPRTGNTIYF
>15|TRBJ2-4|TRBV4-1
CASSQGRGQKNIQYF
>16|TRBJ2-1|TRBV28
CASSQLVGTGYNEQFF
>15|TRBJ2-1|TRBV6-1
CASSERGDRGHEQFF
>14|TRBJ2-7|TRBV20-1
CSARDFRAFYEQYF
>15|TRBJ1-2|TRBV10-3
CAISVLQGAMGGYTF
>14|TRBJ2-5|TRBV6-5
CASSYSRVKETQYF
>18|TRBJ2-1|TRBV5-1
CASSPPSGPMISYNEQFF
>17|TRBJ2-3|TRBV12-3/TRBV12-4
CASSSSRRDAPSDTQYF
>14|TRBJ1-1|TRBV20-1
CSALRPPWNTEAFF
>11|TRBJ2-2|TRBV3-1
CASSQEGELFF
>14|TRBJ1-6|TRBV5-1
CASSLPTGDSPLHF
>12|TRBJ1-1|TRBV28
CASSLRQQKAFF
>12|TRBJ2-7|TRBV20-1
CSAPQGPYEQYF
>15|TRBJ2-5|TRBV7-2
CASSFQRGVQETQYF
>13|TRBJ2-3|TRBV20-1
CSARGGLADTQYF
>14|TRBJ1-1|TRBV9
CASSVGAEGTEAFF
>14|TRBJ2-3|TRBV20-1
CEPSGTENTDTQYF
>17|TRBJ2-2|TRBV20-1
CSARDRAGSGNTGELFF
>13|TRBJ2-7|TRBV2
CASSDRRNYEQYF
>13|TRBJ2-4|TRBV6-6
CASEAGAGNIQYF
>18|TRBJ2-2|TRBV12-3/TRBV12-4
CASSFGPRTSFNTGELFF
>15|TRBJ1-3|TRBV5-1
CASSPTRGAGNTIYF
>13|TRBJ1-1|TRBV2
CATDQGQGAEAFF
>14|TRBJ2-3|TRBV19
CATRAGEPSDTQYF
>14|TRBJ1-3|TRBV30
CAWSVGSSGNTIYF
>14|TRBJ2-7|TRBV9
CASSARDFPYEQYF
>12|TRBJ2-5|TRBV5-1
CASSLGTTDPYF
>16|TRBJ2-3|TRBV28
CASILGRAASTDTQYF
>14|TRBJ2-7|TRBV20-1
CSASTPLGAYEQYF
>15|TRBJ2-7|TRBV28
CASSLYVGGPGEQYF
>13|TRBJ2-7|TRBV20-1
CSAITGGRYEQYF
>14|TRBJ1-2|TRBV5-1
CASSFGTEGYGYTF
>15|TRBJ1-5|TRBV27
CASRQGSIGNQPQHF
>12|TRBJ2-5|TRBV12-3/TRBV12-4
CASQRGTETQYF
>14|TRBJ1-6|TRBV20-1
CSAGMMRAGSPLHF